These T cell receptor beta chains were read from a single sample in a study of T cells in Graves' hyperthyroidism and ophthalmopathy. From the multiplex PCR reads, TCRdb called clonotypes with MiXCR, one entry per CDR3 protein. Among about 98,000 distinct CDR3 sequences listed, approximately 39% were seen once. Sequences were obtained from peripheral blood or thyroid tissue (not recorded which). Receptor source: a young woman with Graves' hyperthyroidism. The CDR3 runs from the conserved cysteine through the conserved F or W. A D gene is named only where the DNA matches it firmly. Clone size is not always given. Where it is, it says once, few, many or a class for expanded clones.

cdr3_nt,cdr3_aa,d_call,v_call,clone_size,j_call
TGTGCCACCAGTGATCCTACCAGGGGGACCGGGGAGCTGTTTTTT,CATSDPTRGTGELFF,TRBD1,TRBV24-1,-,TRBJ2-2
TGTGCCAGCAGGACCTGGGGGGAGAAGGAGACCCAGTACTTC,CASRTWGEKETQYF,-,TRBV6-6,many,TRBJ2-5
TGTGCCAGCAGGCTCGCGGAGCAGTACTTC,CASRLAEQYF,-,TRBV7-8,-,TRBJ2-7
TGCAGTGCTAGACCCGGGGTAAACTATAATTCACCCCTCCACTTT,CSARPGVNYNSPLHF,-,TRBV20-1,many,TRBJ1-6
TGTGCCAGCAGTTACTTCAGCGGGGAGCTGTTTTTT,CASSYFSGELFF,-,TRBV6-5,many,TRBJ2-2
TGTGCCAGCGGCTCGGATCCAACGAACACCGGGGAGCTGTTTTTT,CASGSDPTNTGELFF,-,TRBV28,-,TRBJ2-2
TGTGCCGGGGGACTAGAAAGATACGAGCAGTACTTC,CAGGLERYEQYF,TRBD2,TRBV2,many,TRBJ2-7
TGTGCCAGCATCGACAGCCTCAATCAGCCCCAGCATTTT,CASIDSLNQPQHF,-,TRBV6-6,many,TRBJ1-5
TGTGCCAGCAGTTTGCACAGGGGGGAGCCCCAGCATTTT,CASSLHRGEPQHF,TRBD1,TRBV12-3/TRBV12-4,-,TRBJ1-5
TGTGCCAGCGCTGATGCGGGACCGAACACCGGGGAGCTGTTTTTT,CASADAGPNTGELFF,-,TRBV25-1,many,TRBJ2-2
TGTGCCAGCAGTTTACAGCCTCTCTATGGCTACACCTTC,CASSLQPLYGYTF,-,TRBV12-3/TRBV12-4,-,TRBJ1-2
TGCGCCAGCAGCCGAGATTGGGATGCAGGGACGGACACCATATATTTT,CASSRDWDAGTDTIYF,-,TRBV4-1,few,TRBJ1-3
TGTGCCAGCAGCTTACCCAGCGGGTTAAGGGAGACCCAGTACTTC,CASSLPSGLRETQYF,-,TRBV7-2,once,TRBJ2-5
TGTGCCACCAGCAGCCTTGCCGGGACAGGGGTACGGCAGCCCCAGCATTTT,CATSSLAGTGVRQPQHF,TRBD1,TRBV15,-,TRBJ1-5
TGCAGCGCTGCGGGACAGGGAAACACTGAAGCTTCCTTT,CSAAGQGNTEASF,TRBD1,TRBV29-1,-,TRBJ1-1
TGCAGTGCTAGAGGGGGGATGGCTCAGCATTTT,CSARGGMAQHF,-,TRBV20-1,-,TRBJ1-5
TGTGCCAGCAGCGTATACGGACAGGGGGGTGAAAAACTGTTTTTT,CASSVYGQGGEKLFF,TRBD1,TRBV9,many,TRBJ1-4
TGTGCCACCAGTGATTGGACCGGGACATCCCGAGTCGGGGAGCTGTTTTTT,CATSDWTGTSRVGELFF,-,TRBV24-1,many,TRBJ2-2
TGCAGTGCTCCCACCGGGACAGGTCAAGAGACCCAGTACTTC,CSAPTGTGQETQYF,TRBD1,TRBV20-1,many,TRBJ2-5
TGTGCCAGCAGCCCGGGACTAGCGGCCCAAGAGACCCAGTACTTC,CASSPGLAAQETQYF,TRBD2,TRBV7-3,-,TRBJ2-5
TGTGCCAGCAGTGATTGGTCCAGGGGCACTGGAAACACCATATATTTT,CASSDWSRGTGNTIYF,-,TRBV6-5,many,TRBJ1-3
TGTGCCAGCAGTTACCGCGAAGTGTCGAATTCACCCCTCCACTTT,CASSYREVSNSPLHF,-,TRBV6-5,many,TRBJ1-6